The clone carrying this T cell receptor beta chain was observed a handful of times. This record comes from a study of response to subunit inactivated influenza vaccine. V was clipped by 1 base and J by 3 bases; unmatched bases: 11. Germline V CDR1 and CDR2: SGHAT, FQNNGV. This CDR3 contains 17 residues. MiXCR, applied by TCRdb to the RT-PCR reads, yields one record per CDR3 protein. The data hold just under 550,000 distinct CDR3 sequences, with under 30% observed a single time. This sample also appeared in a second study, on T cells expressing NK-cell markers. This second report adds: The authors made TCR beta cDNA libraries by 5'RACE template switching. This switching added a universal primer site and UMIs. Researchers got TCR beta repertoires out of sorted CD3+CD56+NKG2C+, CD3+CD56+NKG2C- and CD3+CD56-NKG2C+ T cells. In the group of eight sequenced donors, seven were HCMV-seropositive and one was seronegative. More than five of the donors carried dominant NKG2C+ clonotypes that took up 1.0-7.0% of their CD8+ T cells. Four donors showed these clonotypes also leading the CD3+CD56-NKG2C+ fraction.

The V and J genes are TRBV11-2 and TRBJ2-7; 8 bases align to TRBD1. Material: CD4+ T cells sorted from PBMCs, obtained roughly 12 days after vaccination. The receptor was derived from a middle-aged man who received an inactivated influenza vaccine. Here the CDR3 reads CASSLGGGQGAHYEQYF. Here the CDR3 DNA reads TGTGCCAGCAGCTTAGGGGGCGGTCAGGGGGCTCACTACGAGCAGTACTTC.